This record covers a single T cell receptor (beta chain). This entry is derived from a study of memory CD4+ T cells and cytomegalovirus serostatus. With 1 base removed from V and 2 bases from J, the gap between germline ends came to 8 bases. CDR1 SGHTA and CDR2 FQGNSA come from the germline V gene. This CDR3 is built from 14 residues. Single viable CD3+CD4+CD8-CD45RO+ cells were sorted as the memory CD4+ T cells. Profiling relied on immunoSEQ multiplex PCR, and the TCRdb table lists in-frame clones only, not all of them. The sample carries about 100,000 clones, 80% recorded once. Specimen: memory CD4+ T cells from blood. This receptor was obtained from an adult in good health and CMV-seropositive. The V gene is TRBV7-2, the J gene TRBJ1-2; D gene unclear. The CDR3 here is CASSLVKGNYGYTF. The DNA for the CDR3 is TGTGCCAGCAGCTTAGTAAAGGGAAACTATGGCTACACCTTC.